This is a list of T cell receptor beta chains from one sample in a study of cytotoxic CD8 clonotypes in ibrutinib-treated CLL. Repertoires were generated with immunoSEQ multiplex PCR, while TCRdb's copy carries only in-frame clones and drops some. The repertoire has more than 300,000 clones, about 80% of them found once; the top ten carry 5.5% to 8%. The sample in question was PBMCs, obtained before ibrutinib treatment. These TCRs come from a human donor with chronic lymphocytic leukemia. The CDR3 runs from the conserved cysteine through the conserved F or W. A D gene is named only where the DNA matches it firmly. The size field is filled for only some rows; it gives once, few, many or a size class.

DNA: TGTGCCAGCAGCTCGGGACTAGCGGGATTAGTTAACAATGAGCAGTTCTTC
CDR3: CASSSGLAGLVNNEQFF
D: TRBD2
V: TRBV11-3
size: .
J: TRBJ2-1

DNA: TGTGCCAGTAGTCCTAGCGGGATCCAAGAGACCCAGTACTTC
CDR3: CASSPSGIQETQYF
D: TRBD2
V: TRBV19
size: .
J: TRBJ2-5

DNA: TGTGCCAGCAGCTTGAGGCAGGGGAGCTACGAGCAGTACTTC
CDR3: CASSLRQGSYEQYF
D: .
V: TRBV5-5
size: .
J: TRBJ2-7

DNA: TGCGCCAGCAGCTCGGGGTGGACGGCAAGCTCTGGGGCCAACGTCCTGACTTTC
CDR3: CASSSGWTASSGANVLTF
D: .
V: TRBV5-1
size: .
J: TRBJ2-6

DNA: TGTGCCTGGGGACCTCCGGACAGCAACTATGGCTACACCTTC
CDR3: CAWGPPDSNYGYTF
D: .
V: TRBV30
size: .
J: TRBJ1-2

DNA: TGCGCCAGCAGTCAATATACAACAGGGGGCCATCAGCCCCAGCATTTT
CDR3: CASSQYTTGGHQPQHF
D: TRBD1
V: TRBV23-1
size: few
J: TRBJ1-5

DNA: TGTGCCACGAGGACAGTGGTGAACACTGAAGCTTTCTTT
CDR3: CATRTVVNTEAFF
D: .
V: TRBV28
size: .
J: TRBJ1-1

DNA: TGTGCCAGCAGCGTAGACGAGGGGGCTGAGACCCAGTACTTC
CDR3: CASSVDEGAETQYF
D: TRBD1
V: TRBV9
size: .
J: TRBJ2-5

DNA: TGTGCCATCAGTGAGTCAAGGGGGAGCACAGATACGCAGTATTTT
CDR3: CAISESRGSTDTQYF
D: .
V: TRBV10-3
size: once
J: TRBJ2-3

DNA: TGTGCCAGCAGCTTGCAGGGGACCTATGGCTACACCTTC
CDR3: CASSLQGTYGYTF
D: .
V: TRBV5-6
size: .
J: TRBJ1-2

DNA: TGTGCCAGCTCACCACCGATTGGGTTCCACGAGCAGTACTTC
CDR3: CASSPPIGFHEQYF
D: .
V: TRBV18
size: once
J: TRBJ2-7

DNA: TGCGCCAGCAGTGATAAGGGACAGGGACCCACCCGTAGCACAGATACGCAGTATTTT
CDR3: CASSDKGQGPTRSTDTQYF
D: TRBD1
V: TRBV10-2
size: .
J: TRBJ2-3

DNA: TGTGCCAGCAGTTTCCCCCCCGAGCTAGCGGGAGAGGTAGATACGCAGTATTTT
CDR3: CASSFPPELAGEVDTQYF
D: TRBD2
V: TRBV28
size: .
J: TRBJ2-3

DNA: TGTGCCAGCAGCTTATTTGTTACCGGGGAGCTGTTTTTT
CDR3: CASSLFVTGELFF
D: .
V: TRBV7-2
size: .
J: TRBJ2-2

DNA: TGTGCCAGCAGCCAAGATAACAGGGGTAGCGGCTACACCTTC
CDR3: CASSQDNRGSGYTF
D: TRBD1
V: TRBV4-2
size: .
J: TRBJ1-2

DNA: TGCGCCAGCAGCTTGGATTCAGGTACAGATACGCAGTATTTT
CDR3: CASSLDSGTDTQYF
D: .
V: TRBV5-1
size: .
J: TRBJ2-3

DNA: TGTGCCAGCAGCTCAAGAACACAGGGGAACACTGAAGCTTTCTTT
CDR3: CASSSRTQGNTEAFF
D: .
V: TRBV5-4
size: .
J: TRBJ1-1

DNA: TGTGCCAGCAGCGTGACAGTGTCCCAAGAGACCCAGTACTTC
CDR3: CASSVTVSQETQYF
D: .
V: TRBV5-4
size: .
J: TRBJ2-5

DNA: TGTGCCAGCAGCGAACAGGGGTTGGTGGGGACCGGGGAGCTGTTTTTT
CDR3: CASSEQGLVGTGELFF
D: TRBD1
V: TRBV28
size: .
J: TRBJ2-2

DNA: TGTGGTGCGGCAGGCTCGACGGTTTCCTACGAGCAGTACTTC
CDR3: CGAAGSTVSYEQYF
D: .
V: TRBV27
size: few
J: TRBJ2-7

DNA: TGCGCCAGCAGTTATTCCCATTGGCAGGTCTATGGCTACACCTTC
CDR3: CASSYSHWQVYGYTF
D: .
V: TRBV4-3
size: .
J: TRBJ1-2

DNA: TGTGCCAGCAGCTTCCTGGACGAGCAGTACTTC
CDR3: CASSFLDEQYF
D: .
V: TRBV11-2
size: .
J: TRBJ2-7

DNA: TGTGCCAGCAGCCATCCAATCCTCAGGGGGCTGGACCACGGGACCCAGTACTTC
CDR3: CASSHPILRGLDHGTQYF
D: TRBD1
V: TRBV25-1
size: .
J: TRBJ2-5

DNA: TGTGCCAGCAGCTCTACGTTTGGGCAGTACTTC
CDR3: CASSSTFGQYF
D: .
V: TRBV7-9
size: .
J: TRBJ2-7

DNA: TGTGCCAGCTCACAAGGCCGGGACTACGGCGGCTACACCTTC
CDR3: CASSQGRDYGGYTF
D: .
V: TRBV18
size: few
J: TRBJ1-2

DNA: TGTGCCAGCAGCCAATGGAATGTCAGGCTCTTCTCTGGGGCCAACGTCCTGACTTTC
CDR3: CASSQWNVRLFSGANVLTF
D: .
V: TRBV14
size: few
J: TRBJ2-6

DNA: TGTGCCAGCAGCGCTACAGCGTCCTCTGGGGCCAACGTCCTGACTTTC
CDR3: CASSATASSGANVLTF
D: .
V: TRBV7-6
size: .
J: TRBJ2-6

DNA: TGTGCCAGCAGTGCCCTCCAGGATCCCAGCCACATTCAGTACTTC
CDR3: CASSALQDPSHIQYF
D: .
V: TRBV25-1
size: .
J: TRBJ2-4

DNA: TGTGCCAGCAGCGTTGGGGGAGGTTCAGAGACCCAGTACTTC
CDR3: CASSVGGGSETQYF
D: .
V: TRBV9
size: .
J: TRBJ2-5

DNA: TGTGCCAGCAGAAGCCAGGCGAACACTGAAGCTTTCTTT
CDR3: CASRSQANTEAFF
D: .
V: TRBV25-1
size: .
J: TRBJ1-1

DNA: TGTGCCAGCAGGTCGGGAGGGAGGAGGTCATGGTACAATGAGCAGTTCTTC
CDR3: CASRSGGRRSWYNEQFF
D: TRBD2
V: TRBV2
size: .
J: TRBJ2-1

DNA: TGTGCCAGCAGCCCCGCTGGGACTAGCAGATACAATGAGCAGTTCTTC
CDR3: CASSPAGTSRYNEQFF
D: TRBD2
V: TRBV5-4
size: .
J: TRBJ2-1